Shown below are 26 T cell receptor beta chains from a single sample sequenced in a study of T cell repertoires in cytomegalovirus infection. TCRdb re-derived calls from the reads in MiXCR, one entry per CDR3 protein. The data show about 740,000 distinct CDR3 sequences, 30% to 35% seen once. Which antigens these TCRs recognize remains unknown. The sample here was cultured PBMCs, taken from culture after CMV antigen stimulation. These receptors were obtained from a human donor in good health (CMV status not recorded). Some clones in this sample may be carry-over from other donors' samples.

This clonotype was observed a single time. The rearrangement uses TRBV10-3 and TRBJ2-2; perhaps TRBD2 as D (6 bases). Trimming took 9 bases from V and 5 from J, leaving 10 bases between them. CDR1 and CDR2 from the germline V gene are ENHRY and SYGVKD. The CDR3 loop spans 12 amino acids. The CDR3 sequence is CAMGSGTGELFF. DNA of the CDR3: TGTGCCATGGGCAGCGGGACCGGGGAGCTGTTTTTT.

This chain connects TRBV13 to TRBJ2-1, with 7 nucleotides matching TRBD1. The CDR3 extends over 15 amino acids. V shed 3 bases, J shed 2 bases, and the junction held 4 bases outside the gene matches. Germline loops: CDR1 PRHDT, CDR2 FYEKMQ (reference sequence). CDR3 sequence reads: CASSFAGTAYNEQFF. As DNA, the CDR3 is TGTGCCAGCAGCTTCGCCGGGACAGCCTACAATGAGCAGTTCTTC.

This sequence joins TRBV20-1 and TRBJ1-1; D possibly corresponds to TRBD1 (6 bases). The CDR3 spans 15 residues. The germline V gene encodes CDR1 DFQATT and CDR2 SNEGSKA (reference sequence). V was clipped by 3 bases and J by 5 bases, with 19 bases between them. Written as DNA, the CDR3 is TGCAGTGCTAGCTCCCCCTTGGGGGGGCGAACTGAAGCTTTCTTT. This encodes CSASSPLGGRTEAFF.

CDR3 nucleotides: TGTGCCAGCAGTATACAGGTCCAGAGGGGCTACACCTTC. Translating it yields CASSIQVQRGYTF. V is TRBV12-3 or TRBV12-4 and J is TRBJ1-2; tentative D call: TRBD1 (5 bases). Trimming took off 5 bases at V and 8 bases at J, with 15 bases between the two ends. This CDR3 contains 13 residues.

This clonotype was seen just once. This sequence joins TRBV7-8 and TRBJ2-3; tentative D call: TRBD2 (6 bases). The V end lost 0 bases, the J end lost 4 bases, and 11 bases lay between the germline ends. Per germline, CDR1 SGHVS and CDR2 FQNEAQ. The CDR3 contains 15 residues. CDR3 in amino acids: CASSLAGWRADTQYF. The CDR3 region has the DNA TGTGCCAGCAGCTTAGCGGGTTGGAGGGCAGATACGCAGTATTTT.

The chain uses TRBV20-1 and TRBJ1-6; D is ambiguous. The CDR3 runs to 13 residues. Germline V gene sequence: CDR1 DFQATT, CDR2 SNEGSKA (reference sequence). The ends were cut back, 3 bases at V and 6 bases at J, with 9 bases in the middle. CDR3 DNA sequence: TGCAGTGCTAGTCCCGGTGGTAATTCACCCCTCCACTTT. This sequence encodes CSASPGGNSPLHF.

This clonotype was picked up a small number of times. This chain uses TRBV12-3 or TRBV12-4 with TRBJ1-6; unclear D gene. Trimming pared 1 base from V and 2 bases from J, leaving 6 bases between. This CDR3 is 15 amino acids long. In DNA form, the CDR3 reads TGTGCCAGCAGTTTAGTGGGTCCCTATAATTCACCCCTCCACTTT. Its translation: CASSLVGPYNSPLHF.

The chain is built from TRBV12-3 or TRBV12-4 and TRBJ1-1, with D maybe TRBD1 (5 bases). Trimming shortened V by 1 base and J by 6 bases, and 18 bases separated the two germline ends. The CDR3 extends over 16 amino acids. CDR3 nucleotide sequence: TGTGCCAGCAGTTTAGTGGCCGGGGCCTGGGATTCTGAAGCTTTCTTT. Its protein is CASSLVAGAWDSEAFF.

The rearrangement joins TRBV6-5 to TRBJ2-2; 7 nucleotides align to TRBD1. CDR3 length equals 16 residues. Germline CDR1 and CDR2: MNHEY and SVGAGI. The V segment lost 5 bases and the J segment 1 base; nucleotides outside the gene matches: 7. The chain's CDR3 is CASSRGDSLNTGELFF. CDR3 in DNA: TGTGCCAGCAGTCGAGGGGACAGCCTGAACACCGGGGAGCTGTTTTTT.

The chain is built from TRBV5-1 and TRBJ2-3, with 8 bases aligning to TRBD1. J was trimmed by 1 base and V by 4 bases; bases with no gene match: 14. The CDR3 is made up of 18 amino acids. The germline CDR1 and CDR2 sequences are SGHRS and YFSETQ. CDR3 DNA sequence: TGCGCCAGCAGCCGGGGGACAGGACAGGGTGGAGGCACAGATACGCAGTATTTT. Its protein product is CASSRGTGQGGGTDTQYF.

This chain links TRBV20-1 with TRBJ2-2; D perhaps matches TRBD1 (5 bases). The germline V gene has CDR1 DFQATT and CDR2 SNEGSKA (reference sequence). CDR3 length: 15 amino acids. V lost 2 bases to trimming and J lost 3 bases, with 13 bases between them. DNA of the CDR3: TGCAGTGCTAGAACGCAGGGAAGATACACCGGGGAGCTGTTTTTT. Its translation is CSARTQGRYTGELFF.

This clonotype was observed many times. The chain carries TRBV7-8 and TRBJ2-7; D is ambiguous. This CDR3 spans 14 amino acids. Trimming left V 7 bases short and J 4 bases short, with 17 bases between. CDR1 is SGHVS and CDR2 is FQNEAQ in the germline V gene. CDR3 coding DNA: TGTGCCAGCACGACGGCTCGTTTCGGGTACGAGCAGTACTTC. Translation gives CASTTARFGYEQYF. The full variable domain, in which reference TRBV7-8 and TRBJ2-7 provide the parts outside the CDR3, is GAGVSQSPRYKVAKRGQDVALRCDPISGHVSLFWYQQALGQGPEFLTYFQNEAQLDKSGLPSDRFFAERPEGSVSTLKIQRTQQEDSAVYLCASTTARFGYEQYFGPGTRLTVT.

The CDR3 sequence: CASTDRGETQYF. As DNA, the CDR3 is TGTGCCAGCACGGACAGGGGAGAGACCCAGTACTTC. This sequence joins TRBV7-9 and TRBJ2-5, with 9 bases that match TRBD1. Germline CDR1 and CDR2: SEHNR and FQNEAQ (reference sequence). V lost 7 bases to trimming and J lost 4 bases; unmatched junction nucleotides: 1. CDR3 size: 12 residues.

The sample holds a few counts of this clonotype. The CDR3 is CASSLIPAGGETQYF. In DNA form, the CDR3 reads TGTGCCAGCAGCTTAATCCCAGCTGGCGGAGAGACCCAGTACTTC. The rearrangement uses TRBV7-6 and TRBJ2-5; D call uncertain. Germline values: CDR1 SGHVS, CDR2 FNYEAQ. Trimming removed 2 bases from V and 4 bases from J, with 14 bases in between. The CDR3 has 15 amino acids. The variable domain in full, completed from reference TRBV7-6 and TRBJ2-5, reads GAGVSQSPRYKVTKRGQDVALRCDPISGHVSLYWYRQALGQGPEFLTYFNYEAQQDKSGLPNDRFSAERPEGSISTLTIQRTEQRDSAMYRCASSLIPAGGETQYFGPGTRLLVL.

CDR3 DNA sequence: TGTGCCAGCAGACCAGCGTCACTAGTTGCTGAAGATACGCAGTATTTT. This encodes CASRPASLVAEDTQYF. The rearrangement joins TRBV7-4 to TRBJ2-3; D perhaps matches TRBD2 (5 bases). This CDR3 has 16 residues. V shed 6 bases and J shed 5 bases, with 21 bases lying between them. Germline assignment: CDR1 SGHVT and CDR2 SQSDAQ.

This sequence joins TRBV19 and TRBJ2-1; perhaps TRBD1 as D (6 bases). CDR3 size: 16 residues. V was pared by 3 bases and J by 3 bases, with 15 bases between. Germline CDR1 is LNHDA and CDR2 is SQIVND (reference sequence). This chain's CDR3 is CASSITGTGFYNEQFF. CDR3 nucleotide sequence: TGTGCCAGTAGTATTACCGGAACAGGGTTCTACAATGAGCAGTTCTTC. The whole variable domain, filled in from reference TRBV19 and TRBJ2-1, reads DGGITQSPKYLFRKEGQNVTLSCEQNLNHDAMYWYRQDPGQGLRLIYYSQIVNDFQKGDIAEGYSVSREKKESFPLTVTSAQKNPTAFYLCASSITGTGFYNEQFFGPGTRLTVL.

The chain combines TRBV7-9 with TRBJ2-7, with a tentative D call TRBD2 (5 bases). This CDR3 comprises 12 residues. Germline values: CDR1 SEHNR, CDR2 FQNEAQ (reference sequence). As DNA, the CDR3 is TGTGCAGGCGGGCGGAGCGCCTACGAGCAGTACTTC. Its translation: CAGGRSAYEQYF.

The DNA of the CDR3 is TGTGCCAGTAGACAACGCGGGTCGGGTGGGACAGATACGCAGTATTTT. Residues: CASRQRGSGGTDTQYF. The chain couples TRBV19 to TRBJ2-3; D might be TRBD2 (5 bases). Looked up from germline, CDR1 is LNHDA and CDR2 is SQIVND (reference sequence). Deletions cut 6 bases from V and 3 bases from J, with 19 bases between. The CDR3 contains 16 residues.

V usage is TRBV5-4 and J usage is TRBJ2-7; D is possibly TRBD2 (6 bases). With 0 bases removed from V and 0 bases from J, the gap between germline ends came to 13 bases. CDR1 SGHNT and CDR2 YYREEE come from the germline V gene (reference sequence). The CDR3 covers 16 residues. CDR3 sequence reads: CASSLGGSGSSYEQYF. The CDR3 DNA follows: TGTGCCAGCAGCTTGGGAGGAAGCGGGTCCTCCTACGAGCAGTACTTC.

This chain links TRBV20-1 with TRBJ1-1, with D maybe TRBD1 (6 bases). The CDR3 is 13 amino acids. Trimming took 6 bases from V and 3 from J, leaving 14 bases between them. Germline CDR1 and CDR2: DFQATT and SNEGSKA (reference sequence). Here the CDR3 DNA reads TGCAGTGCGAGGACAGTTCGGGACACTGAAGCTTTCTTT. Protein product: CSARTVRDTEAFF.

This clonotype was seen more than once but under ten times. The chain employs TRBV15 and TRBJ1-5; TRBD1 matches 8 bases. The trim removed 3 bases at V and 5 bases at J, leaving 9 bases unmatched. This CDR3 spans 16 amino acids. Germline V gives CDR1 LNHNV, CDR2 YYDKDF (reference sequence). CDR3 nucleotides: TGTGCCACCAGCAGGGCCGGGACAGGAACCGATCAGCCCCAGCATTTT. Translating gives CATSRAGTGTDQPQHF.

There are a few counts of this clonotype. V and J are TRBV3-1 and TRBJ1-4, with 9 bases aligning to TRBD1. CDR3 size: 15 residues. V dropped 4 bases and J dropped 4; count of bases not matched to a gene: 4. The germline V gene encodes CDR1 LGHDT and CDR2 YNNKEL (reference sequence). The CDR3 bases are TGTGCCAGCAGCCGTCGGGGACAGGGTAATGAAAAACTGTTTTTT. As protein: CASSRRGQGNEKLFF.

This clonotype occurred many times. V usage is TRBV7-2 and J usage is TRBJ2-1; TRBD2 aligns across 9 bases. This CDR3 has 16 residues. Per germline, CDR1 SGHTA and CDR2 FQGNSA. The trim removed 4 bases at V and 8 bases at J, leaving 12 bases unmatched. The CDR3 spells CASSWNPPGTSHEQFF. In DNA form, the CDR3 reads TGTGCCAGCAGCTGGAACCCCCCGGGGACTAGCCATGAGCAGTTCTTC.

The chain has TRBV7-6 and TRBJ2-1; D unclear. Trimming left V 1 base short and J 8 bases short, with 15 bases between. CDR1 is SGHVS, CDR2 FNYEAQ, per germline. This CDR3 has 15 amino acids. The CDR3 nucleotides read TGTGCCAGCAGCTTAGGACCGACAAGTTCCGATGAGCAGTTCTTC. It encodes CASSLGPTSSDEQFF. The full variable domain, with the rest looked up from reference TRBV7-6 and TRBJ2-1, is GAGVSQSPRYKVTKRGQDVALRCDPISGHVSLYWYRQALGQGPEFLTYFNYEAQQDKSGLPNDRFSAERPEGSISTLTIQRTEQRDSAMYRCASSLGPTSSDEQFFGPGTRLTVL.

The V gene is TRBV5-1, the J gene TRBJ2-1; D gene unclear. CDR1 is SGHRS, CDR2 YFSETQ, per germline. Trimming stripped 2 bases from V and 4 bases from J, with 10 bases between. This CDR3 contains 14 residues. CDR3 sequence (DNA): TGCGCCAGCAGCTTTGGTCCAGATTACAATGAGCAGTTCTTC. Its translation: CASSFGPDYNEQFF.

The chain joins TRBV6-2 or TRBV6-3 to TRBJ2-7, with 7 positions matching TRBD1. V lost 5 bases to trimming and J lost 2 bases; unmatched junction nucleotides: 9. Germline CDR1 is MNHEY and CDR2 is SVGEGT. This CDR3 comprises 15 residues. CDR3 nucleotides: TGTGCCAGCAGTCCAACAGGACAGGCGCCCTACGAGCAGTACTTC. This translates into CASSPTGQAPYEQYF.